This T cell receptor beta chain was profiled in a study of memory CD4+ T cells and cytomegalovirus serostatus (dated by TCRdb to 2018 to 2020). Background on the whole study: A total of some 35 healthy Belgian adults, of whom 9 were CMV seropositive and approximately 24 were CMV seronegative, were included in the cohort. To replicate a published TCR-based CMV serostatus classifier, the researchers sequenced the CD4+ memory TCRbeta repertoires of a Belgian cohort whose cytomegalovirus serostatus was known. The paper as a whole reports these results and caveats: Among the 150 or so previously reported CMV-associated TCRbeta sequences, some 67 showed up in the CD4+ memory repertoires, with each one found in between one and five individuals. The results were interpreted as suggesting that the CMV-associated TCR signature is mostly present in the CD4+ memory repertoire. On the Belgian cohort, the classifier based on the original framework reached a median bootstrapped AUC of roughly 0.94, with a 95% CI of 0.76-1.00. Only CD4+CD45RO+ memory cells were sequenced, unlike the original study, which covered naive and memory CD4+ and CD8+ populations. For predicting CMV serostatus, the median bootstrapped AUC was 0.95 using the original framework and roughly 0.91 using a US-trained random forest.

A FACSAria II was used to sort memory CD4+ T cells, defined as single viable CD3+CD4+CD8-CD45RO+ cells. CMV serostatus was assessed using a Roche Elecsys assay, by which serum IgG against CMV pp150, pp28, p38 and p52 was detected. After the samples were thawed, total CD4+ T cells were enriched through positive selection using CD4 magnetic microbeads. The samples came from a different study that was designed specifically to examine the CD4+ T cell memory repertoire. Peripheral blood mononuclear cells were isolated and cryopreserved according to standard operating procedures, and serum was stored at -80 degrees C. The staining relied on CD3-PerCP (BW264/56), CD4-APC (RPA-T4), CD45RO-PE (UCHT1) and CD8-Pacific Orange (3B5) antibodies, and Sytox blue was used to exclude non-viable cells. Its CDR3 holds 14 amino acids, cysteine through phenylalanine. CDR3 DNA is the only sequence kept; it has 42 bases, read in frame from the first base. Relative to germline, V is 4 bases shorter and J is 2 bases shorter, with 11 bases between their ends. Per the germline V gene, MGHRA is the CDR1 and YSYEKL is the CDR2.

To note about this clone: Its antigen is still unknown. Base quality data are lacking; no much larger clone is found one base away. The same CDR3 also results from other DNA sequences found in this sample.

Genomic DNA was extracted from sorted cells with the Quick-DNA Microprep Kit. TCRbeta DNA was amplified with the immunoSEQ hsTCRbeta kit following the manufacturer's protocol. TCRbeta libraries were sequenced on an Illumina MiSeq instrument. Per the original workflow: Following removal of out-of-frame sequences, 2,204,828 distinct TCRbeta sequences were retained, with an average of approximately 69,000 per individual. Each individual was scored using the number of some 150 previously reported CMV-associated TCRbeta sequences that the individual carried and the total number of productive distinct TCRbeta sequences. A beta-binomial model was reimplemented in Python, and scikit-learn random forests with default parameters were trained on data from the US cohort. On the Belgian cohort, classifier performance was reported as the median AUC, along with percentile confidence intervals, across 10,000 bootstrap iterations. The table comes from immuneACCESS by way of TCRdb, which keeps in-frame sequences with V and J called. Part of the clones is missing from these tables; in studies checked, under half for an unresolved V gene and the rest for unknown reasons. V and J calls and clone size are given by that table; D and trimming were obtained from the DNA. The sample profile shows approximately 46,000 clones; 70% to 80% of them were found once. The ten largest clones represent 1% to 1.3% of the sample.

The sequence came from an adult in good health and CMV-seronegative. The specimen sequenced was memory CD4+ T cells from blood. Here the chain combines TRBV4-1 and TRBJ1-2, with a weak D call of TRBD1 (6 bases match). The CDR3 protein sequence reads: CASSRPDRNYGYTF. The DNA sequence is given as TGCGCCAGCAGCCGACCAGACAGGAACTATGGCTACACCTTC.